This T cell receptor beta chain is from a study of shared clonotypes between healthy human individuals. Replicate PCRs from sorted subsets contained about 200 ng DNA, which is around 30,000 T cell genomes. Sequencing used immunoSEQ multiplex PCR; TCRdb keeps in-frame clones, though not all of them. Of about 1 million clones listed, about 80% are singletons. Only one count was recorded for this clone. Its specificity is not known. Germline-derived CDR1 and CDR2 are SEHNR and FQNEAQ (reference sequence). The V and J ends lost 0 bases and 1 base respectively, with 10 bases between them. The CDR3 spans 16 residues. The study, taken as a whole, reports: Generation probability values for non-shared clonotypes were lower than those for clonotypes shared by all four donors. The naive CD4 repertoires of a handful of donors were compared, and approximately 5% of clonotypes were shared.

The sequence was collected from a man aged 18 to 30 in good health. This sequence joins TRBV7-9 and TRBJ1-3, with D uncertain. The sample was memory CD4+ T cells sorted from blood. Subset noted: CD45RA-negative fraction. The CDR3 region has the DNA TGTGCCAGCAGCTTAGCGTGGGCTGCGTCTGGAAACACCATATATTTT. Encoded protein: CASSLAWAASGNTIYF. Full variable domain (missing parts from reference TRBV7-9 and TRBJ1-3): DTGVSQNPRHKITKRGQNVTFRCDPISEHNRLYWYRQTLGQGPEFLTYFQNEAQLEKSRLLSDRFSAERPKGSFSTLEIQRTEQGDSAMYLCASSLAWAASGNTIYFGEGSWLTVV.